This T cell receptor (beta chain) was obtained from a study of T cell responses to AZD1222 COVID-19 vaccine. At the level of the study: Pooling covered second doses at about 4 or about 12 weeks. Broader study findings: Epitopes outside B.1.351 and B.1.1.7 mutated regions reportedly drew nearly half of spike TCRs. Distributed over spike, vaccine-associated CD4 TCRs predominated at 160-218 and 743-854.

V was shortened by 2 bases and J by 2 bases, with 9 bases between the two germline ends. Per germline, CDR1 MNHNS and CDR2 SASEGT. The CDR3 consists of 15 residues. About this clone: Its antigen is unidentified.

Produced via immunoSEQ multiplex PCR; TCRdb's table is partial and in-frame only. This sample has 160,000 or so clones, with about 89% found just once. V is TRBV6-1 and J is TRBJ2-2; no reliable D call. The receptor was derived from an adult in good health. The sample here was peripheral blood, taken on day 0 of AZD1222 vaccination. The DNA for the CDR3 is TGTGCCAGCAGTGAACGCACTGGCAACACCGGGGAGCTGTTTTTT. Amino acid sequence: CASSERTGNTGELFF.